This TCR beta chain derives from a study of blood T cell repertoires in COVID-19. The wider study: From the United States, Italy and Spain came samples of acute and convalescent COVID-19. The cDNA or gDNA used as material had been derived from T cells, B-cell-depleted T cells, or PBMCs.

The CDR3 contains 16 residues. V shed 2 bases and J shed 2 bases, with 13 bases lying between them. The germline CDR1 and CDR2 sequences are SGHDT and YYEEEE. As processed by the authors: For nucleated cells, counts were estimated from reference gene primer amplification. Only in-frame clones appear in the TCRdb table, and some are missing; sequencing was by immunoSEQ multiplex PCR. V, J and clone size derive from that table, while D and trimming were established from the DNA sequence. The data contain just over 250,000 clones, roughly 86% of them singletons. The origin of this receptor is a woman in her 50s with acute or convalescent COVID-19. The sample was peripheral blood. This sequence joins TRBV5-6 and TRBJ1-4; D may be TRBD1 (6 bases). CDR3 in amino acids: CASSFRGGGTNEKLFF. The CDR3 DNA reads as TGTGCCAGCAGCTTTCGTGGCGGGGGCACTAATGAAAAACTGTTTTTT.